The present T cell receptor (beta chain) was sequenced within a study of CD8 T cells in ankylosing spondylitis. Findings of the study overall: Existing reports had already noted some motif variants in reactive arthritis synovial fluid and blood. Disease-associated clonotypes exhibited CD8+ identity and were relatively infrequent in peripheral blood.

TCRdb analysed the 5' RACE reads with MiXCR anew, one entry per CDR3 protein. The data contain some 270,000 distinct CDR3 sequences, about 18% of them singletons. Note on this clonotype: Its matching antigen is unknown.

There are 16 residues in the CDR3. The germline CDR1 and CDR2 sequences are MDHEN and SYDVKM. J was trimmed by 4 bases and V by 4 bases; bases with no gene match: 10. V is TRBV28 and J is TRBJ2-7; 10 nucleotides match TRBD2. The source of this sequence is a male donor with ankylosing spondylitis or in good health (not recorded which). The sample taken for sequencing was blood, either unsorted or a sorted T cell fraction (not recorded which). CDR3 region: CASSSPASGRGYEQYF. DNA for the CDR3: TGTGCCAGCAGTTCCCCCGCAAGCGGGAGGGGGTACGAGCAGTACTTC.